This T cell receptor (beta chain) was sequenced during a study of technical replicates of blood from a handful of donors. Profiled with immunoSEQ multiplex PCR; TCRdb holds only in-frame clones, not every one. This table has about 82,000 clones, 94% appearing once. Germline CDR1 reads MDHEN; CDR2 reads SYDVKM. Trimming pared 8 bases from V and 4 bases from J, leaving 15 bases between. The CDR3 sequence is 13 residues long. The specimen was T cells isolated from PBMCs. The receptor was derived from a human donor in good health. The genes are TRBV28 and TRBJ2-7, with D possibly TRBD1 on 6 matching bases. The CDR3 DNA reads TGTGCCAGCTCCGGCGCAGGGGCGTACGAGCAGTACTTC. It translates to CASSGAGAYEQYF.